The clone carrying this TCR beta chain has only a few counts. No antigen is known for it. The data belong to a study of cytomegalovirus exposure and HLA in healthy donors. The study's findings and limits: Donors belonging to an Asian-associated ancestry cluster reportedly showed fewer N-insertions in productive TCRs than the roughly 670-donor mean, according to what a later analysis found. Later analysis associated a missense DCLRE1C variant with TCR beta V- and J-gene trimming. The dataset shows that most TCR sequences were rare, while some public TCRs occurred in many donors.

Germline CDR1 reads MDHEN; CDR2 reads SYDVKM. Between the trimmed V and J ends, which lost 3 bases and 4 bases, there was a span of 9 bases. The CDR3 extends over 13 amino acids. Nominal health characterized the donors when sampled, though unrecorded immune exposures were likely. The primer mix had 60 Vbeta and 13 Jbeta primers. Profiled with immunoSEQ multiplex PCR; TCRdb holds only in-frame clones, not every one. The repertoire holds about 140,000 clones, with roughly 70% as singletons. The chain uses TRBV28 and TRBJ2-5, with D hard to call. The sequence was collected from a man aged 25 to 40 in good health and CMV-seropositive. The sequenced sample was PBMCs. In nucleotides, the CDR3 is TGTGCCAGCAGTTTTCGTGAGTTAGAGACCCAGTACTTC. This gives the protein CASSFRELETQYF. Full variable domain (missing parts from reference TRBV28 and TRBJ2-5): DVKVTQSSRYLVKRTGEKVFLECVQDMDHENMFWYRQDPGLGLRLIYFSYDVKMKEKGDIPEGYSVSREKKERFSLILESASTNQTSMYLCASSFRELETQYFGPGTRLLVL.